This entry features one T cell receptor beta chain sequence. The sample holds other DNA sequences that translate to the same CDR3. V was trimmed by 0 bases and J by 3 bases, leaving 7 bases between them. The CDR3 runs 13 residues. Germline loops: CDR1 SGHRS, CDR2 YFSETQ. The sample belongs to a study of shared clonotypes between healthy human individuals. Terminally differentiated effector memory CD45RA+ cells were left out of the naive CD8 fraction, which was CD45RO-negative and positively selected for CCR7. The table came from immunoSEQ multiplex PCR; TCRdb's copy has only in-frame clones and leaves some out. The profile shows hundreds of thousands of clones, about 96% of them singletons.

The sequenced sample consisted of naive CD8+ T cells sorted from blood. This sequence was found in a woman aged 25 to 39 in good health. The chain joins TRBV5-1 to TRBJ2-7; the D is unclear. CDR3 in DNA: TGCGCCAGCAGCTTGGTCTCTGGCTACGAGCAGTACTTC. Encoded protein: CASSLVSGYEQYF.